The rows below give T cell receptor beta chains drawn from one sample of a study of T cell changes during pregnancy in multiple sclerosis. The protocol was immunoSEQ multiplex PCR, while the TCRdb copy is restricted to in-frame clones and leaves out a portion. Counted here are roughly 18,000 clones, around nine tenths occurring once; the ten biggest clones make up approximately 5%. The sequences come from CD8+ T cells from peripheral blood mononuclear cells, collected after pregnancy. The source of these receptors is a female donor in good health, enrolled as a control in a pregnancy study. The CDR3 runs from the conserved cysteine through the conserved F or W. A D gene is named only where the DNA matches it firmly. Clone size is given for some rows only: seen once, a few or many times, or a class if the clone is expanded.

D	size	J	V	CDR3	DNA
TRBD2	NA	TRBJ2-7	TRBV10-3	CAISGGTIPYEQYF	TGTGCCATCAGTGGGGGGACTATACCCTACGAGCAGTACTTC
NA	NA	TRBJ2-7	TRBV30	CAWTLRDEQYF	TGTGCCTGGACCCTGAGGGACGAGCAGTACTTC
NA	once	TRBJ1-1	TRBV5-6	CASSLQANTEAFF	TGTGCCAGCAGCTTACAGGCAAACACTGAAGCTTTCTTT
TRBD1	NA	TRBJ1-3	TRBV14	CASSQVIWDRGQSGNTIYF	TGTGCCAGCAGCCAAGTTATATGGGACAGGGGGCAATCTGGAAACACCATATATTTT
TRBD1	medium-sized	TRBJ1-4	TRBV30	CAWSVLGQGSEKLFF	TGTGCCTGGAGTGTACTAGGACAGGGTAGTGAAAAACTGTTTTTT
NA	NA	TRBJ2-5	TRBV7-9	CASSLRGTLWRKYF	TGTGCCAGCAGCTTAAGGGGGACACTCTGGCGCAAGTACTTC
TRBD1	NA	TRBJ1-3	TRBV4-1	CASSQQTGPGNTIYF	TGCGCCAGCAGCCAACAGACAGGGCCTGGAAACACCATATATTTT
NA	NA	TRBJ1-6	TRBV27	CASSLRGSSYNSPLHF	TGTGCCAGCAGTTTAAGGGGGAGCTCCTATAATTCACCCCTCCACTTT
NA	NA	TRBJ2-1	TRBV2	CASILSPGGHEQFF	TGTGCCAGCATCCTCAGCCCAGGGGGGCATGAGCAGTTCTTC
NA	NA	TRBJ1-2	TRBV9	CASSAPDSFTNYGYTF	TGTGCCAGCAGCGCGCCTGACAGTTTCACTAACTATGGCTACACCTTC
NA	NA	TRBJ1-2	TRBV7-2	CASSVQRRLYGYTF	TGTGCCAGCAGCGTCCAGAGGAGGCTTTATGGCTACACCTTC
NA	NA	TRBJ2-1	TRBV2	CASESEEQFF	TGTGCCAGTGAGAGCGAGGAGCAGTTCTTC
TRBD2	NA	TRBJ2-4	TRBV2	CASSQLAGVSKNIQYF	TGTGCCAGCAGTCAACTAGCGGGGGTATCCAAAAACATTCAGTACTTC
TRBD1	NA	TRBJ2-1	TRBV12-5	CASGPPGQGWNEQFF	TGTGCTAGTGGCCCTCCGGGACAGGGGTGGAATGAGCAGTTCTTC
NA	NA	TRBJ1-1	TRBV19	CASTPRDNTEALF	TGTGCCAGTACCCCTCGGGACAACACTGAAGCTTTGTTT
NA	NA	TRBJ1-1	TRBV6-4	CASSAPREGYTEAFF	TGTGCCAGCAGTGCCCCCAGGGAAGGGTACACTGAAGCTTTCTTT
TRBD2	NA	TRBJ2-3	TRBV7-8	CASSLGTSVVSSTDTQYF	TGTGCCAGCAGCCTCGGGACTAGCGTGGTTAGTAGCACAGATACGCAGTATTTT
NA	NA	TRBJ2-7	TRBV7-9	CASSPGGLSYEQYF	TGTGCCAGCAGCCCCGGGGGGCTATCCTACGAGCAGTACTTC
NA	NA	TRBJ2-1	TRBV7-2	CASSLDGSTEGDEQFF	TGTGCCAGCAGCTTAGACGGCTCAACCGAGGGGGATGAGCAGTTCTTC
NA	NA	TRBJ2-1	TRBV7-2	CASSLEEGALSSYNEQFF	TGTGCCAGCAGCTTAGAGGAGGGGGCCTTGAGCTCCTACAATGAGCAGTTCTTC
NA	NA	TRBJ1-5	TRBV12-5	CASGPPRGYQPQHF	TGTGCTAGTGGTCCCCCGAGGGGGTATCAGCCCCAGCATTTT
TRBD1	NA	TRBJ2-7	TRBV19	CASSSGTGHSYEQYF	TGTGCCAGTAGTAGTGGGACAGGCCACTCCTACGAGCAGTACTTC
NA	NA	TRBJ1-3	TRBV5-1	CASSLGQIYSGNTIYF	TGCGCCAGCAGCTTGGGGCAGATTTACTCTGGAAACACCATATATTTT
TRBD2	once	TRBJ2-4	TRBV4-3	CASSQGLAGGVSAKNIQYF	TGCGCCAGCAGCCAAGGACTAGCGGGGGGAGTTTCGGCCAAAAACATTCAGTACTTC
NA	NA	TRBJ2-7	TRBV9	CASSAHPTPFHEQYF	TGTGCCAGCAGCGCCCACCCGACACCGTTCCACGAGCAGTACTTC
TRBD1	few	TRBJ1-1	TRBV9	CASSAPRDSSNTEAFF	TGTGCCAGCAGCGCCCCCCGGGACAGTTCCAACACTGAAGCTTTCTTT
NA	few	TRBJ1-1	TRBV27	CASSSNRDNTEAFF	TGTGCCAGCAGTTCGAACCGGGATAACACTGAAGCTTTCTTT
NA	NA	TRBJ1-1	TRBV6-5	CASSYSGIGDTEAFF	TGTGCCAGCAGTTACTCGGGCATCGGGGACACTGAAGCTTTCTTT
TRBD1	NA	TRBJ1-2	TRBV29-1	CSVFKVGTRQGRYGYTF	TGCAGCGTGTTCAAAGTGGGGACTCGACAGGGAAGATATGGCTACACCTTC
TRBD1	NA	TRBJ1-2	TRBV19	CASSTTGGAGDGYTF	TGTGCCAGTAGTACGACAGGGGGCGCAGGCGATGGCTACACCTTC
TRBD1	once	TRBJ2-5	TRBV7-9	CASSLIDRGPAETQYF	TGTGCCAGCAGCTTGATCGACAGGGGGCCTGCGGAGACCCAGTACTTC
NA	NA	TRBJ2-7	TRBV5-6	CASSLDGGYEQYF	TGTGCCAGCAGCTTGGACGGCGGCTACGAGCAGTACTTC
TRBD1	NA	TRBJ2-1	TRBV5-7	CASSLEGQGFEQFF	TGTGCCAGCAGCTTGGAGGGACAGGGTTTTGAGCAGTTCTTC
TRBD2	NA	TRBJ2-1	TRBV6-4	CASSDSISSGVSEQFF	TGTGCCAGCAGTGACTCGATATCTAGCGGGGTTAGTGAGCAGTTCTTC
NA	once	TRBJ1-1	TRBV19	CASSMLRQVNTEAFF	TGTGCCAGTAGTATGCTGAGACAGGTGAACACTGAAGCTTTCTTT
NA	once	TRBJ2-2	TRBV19	CASTAPTTDSGELFF	TGTGCCAGTACCGCCCCGACAACGGACTCCGGGGAGCTGTTTTTT
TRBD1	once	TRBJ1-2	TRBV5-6	CASSLASGGIGYTF	TGTGCCAGCAGCTTGGCCTCAGGGGGCATTGGCTACACCTTC
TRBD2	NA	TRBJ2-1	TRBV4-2	CASSLPTSGYNEQFF	TGTGCCAGCAGCCTCCCGACTAGCGGCTACAATGAGCAGTTCTTC
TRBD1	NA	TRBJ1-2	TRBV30	CAWRRQGASGYTF	TGTGCCTGGAGACGACAGGGGGCCTCTGGCTACACCTTC
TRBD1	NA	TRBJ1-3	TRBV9	CASSVVPGDRILGNTIYF	TGTGCCAGCAGCGTAGTCCCAGGGGACAGGATCCTCGGAAACACCATATATTTT
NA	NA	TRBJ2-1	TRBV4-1	CASSTLKRASAYNEQFF	TGCGCCAGCAGCACCCTAAAACGAGCGAGCGCTTACAATGAGCAGTTCTTC
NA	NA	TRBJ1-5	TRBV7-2	CASSWGGYGNQPQHF	TGTGCCAGCAGCTGGGGAGGTTATGGCAATCAGCCCCAGCATTTT
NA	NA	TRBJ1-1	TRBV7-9	CASSPRTWNTEAFF	TGTGCCAGCAGCCCACGCACATGGAACACTGAAGCTTTCTTT
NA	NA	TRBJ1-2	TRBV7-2	CASSLAPLVTAVHNRGYTF	TGTGCCAGCAGCTTAGCTCCCCTGGTGACCGCGGTACATAATCGTGGCTACACCTTC